A single sample is the source of the 20 T cell receptor beta chains below, sequenced in a study of T-cell memory formation after mild COVID-19. Using its own MiXCR run on the 5' RACE reads, TCRdb lists one record per CDR3 protein. The sample contains about 200,000 distinct CDR3 sequences, just over 9.5% of which appear only once. The specimen was PBMCs or a T cell subset sorted from them (not recorded which). These receptors were collected from a man in his late teens or twenties who had mild COVID-19 (a few samples of this study predate the infection). Cell type and time point are not known.

The J gene is TRBJ2-1, the V gene TRBV5-1; D is undetermined. The CDR3 loop spans 12 amino acids. Looked up from germline, CDR1 is SGHRS and CDR2 is YFSETQ. V was shortened by 0 bases and J by 10 bases, with 8 bases between the two germline ends. The CDR3, as DNA: TGCGCCAGCAGCTTGGCGGGTCCGGAGCAGTTCTTC. Protein product: CASSLAGPEQFF.

This clonotype was seen ten or more times. V usage is TRBV5-1 and J usage is TRBJ2-5, with 9 bases identical to TRBD2. V lost 2 bases and J lost 4; bases outside the gene matches: 9. This CDR3 has 16 residues. The germline V gene has CDR1 SGHRS and CDR2 YFSETQ. The CDR3 loop reads CASSLLASGVRETQYF. DNA for the CDR3: TGCGCCAGCAGCTTATTGGCTAGCGGGGTACGAGAGACCCAGTACTTC.

The rearrangement links TRBV20-1 to TRBJ1-1; D may be TRBD1 (5 bases). Deletions cut 2 bases from V and 10 bases from J, with 17 bases between. CDR3 length: 13 amino acids. Per germline, CDR1 DFQATT and CDR2 SNEGSKA (reference sequence). The CDR3 nucleotides are TGCAGTGCTAGACCGGACGTGAATGGGGGAGCTTTCTTT. This translates into CSARPDVNGGAFF.

The CDR3 coding sequence is TGTGCCAGCTCCCCGACGGGGGGCATCACCGGGGAGCTGTTTTTT. It translates to CASSPTGGITGELFF. The V and J genes are TRBV7-3 and TRBJ2-2; D is possibly TRBD2 (7 bases). V was pared by 8 bases and J by 4 bases, with 17 bases between. CDR1 and CDR2 (germline): SGHTA, FQGTGA. The CDR3 runs 15 residues.

The sample holds a few counts of this clonotype. V and J are TRBV5-6 and TRBJ1-2; maybe TRBD1 (5 bases). This CDR3 contains 15 residues. V was trimmed by 3 bases and J by 4 bases, leaving 16 bases between them. In germline, CDR1 is SGHDT, CDR2 YYEEEE. The CDR3 here is CASSSGGAIIYGYTF. CDR3 DNA sequence: TGTGCCAGCAGCTCCGGAGGGGCGATCATCTATGGCTACACCTTC.

The V call is TRBV7-2, the J call TRBJ1-1, with 7 bases identical to TRBD1. Germline V gene sequence: CDR1 SGHTA, CDR2 FQGNSA. This CDR3 spans 14 amino acids. The trim removed 5 bases at V and 1 base at J, leaving 4 bases unmatched. The CDR3, as DNA: TGTGCCAGCAGCAGGGGACAGACGAACACTGAAGCTTTCTTT. Residues: CASSRGQTNTEAFF.

This clonotype was counted a few times. This chain uses TRBV3-1 with TRBJ2-2; TRBD1 matches 7 bases. Germline V gene sequence: CDR1 LGHDT, CDR2 YNNKEL (reference sequence). The CDR3 contains 17 residues. The V gene end was trimmed by 2 bases and the J gene end by 0 bases; junction bases not matched to a gene: 6. This chain's CDR3 is CASSQPGQSSNTGELFF. In DNA, the CDR3 is TGTGCCAGCAGCCAACCGGGACAGAGTTCGAACACCGGGGAGCTGTTTTTT.

The chain has TRBV20-1 and TRBJ1-2; no clear D gene. The length of the CDR3 is 14 residues. Germline loops: CDR1 DFQATT, CDR2 SNEGSKA (reference sequence). Trimming pared 4 bases from V and 0 bases from J, leaving 12 bases between. CDR3 protein: CSAKGSSSNYGYTF. The CDR3, as DNA: TGCAGTGCTAAGGGCAGCTCCTCTAACTATGGCTACACCTTC.

This clonotype was seen many times. This chain uses TRBV7-9 with TRBJ2-3; D is uncertain. Germline values: CDR1 SEHNR, CDR2 FQNEAQ (reference sequence). The CDR3 is 17 amino acids. Trimming pared 1 base from V and 5 bases from J, leaving 19 bases between. The CDR3 DNA is TGTGCCAGCAGCTTAGTGGGCTTCGAAGCGAACGAAGATACGCAGTATTTT. Residues: CASSLVGFEANEDTQYF.

The chain joins TRBV19 to TRBJ2-1, with D maybe TRBD1 (6 bases). Germline CDR1 is LNHDA and CDR2 is SQIVND (reference sequence). The CDR3 has 14 amino acids. V lost 8 bases, J lost 4 bases, and 15 bases lay in between. CDR3 protein: CASVQARGYNEQFF. In DNA, the CDR3 is TGTGCCAGTGTCCAAGCCAGGGGATACAATGAGCAGTTCTTC. The full variable domain, rest sourced from reference TRBV19 and TRBJ2-1, is DGGITQSPKYLFRKEGQNVTLSCEQNLNHDAMYWYRQDPGQGLRLIYYSQIVNDFQKGDIAEGYSVSREKKESFPLTVTSAQKNPTAFYLCASVQARGYNEQFFGPGTRLTVL.

This clonotype was seen more than once but under ten times. The chain couples TRBV11-3 to TRBJ2-1; 13 bases match TRBD2. With 0 bases clipped from V and 12 bases from J, the junction kept 5 bases outside the gene matches. CDR3 size: 15 residues. Germline lookup yields CDR1 SGHNT and CDR2 YENEEA. The CDR3 nucleotides are TGTGCCAGCAGCTTAGAGGGACTAGCGGGGTCCCGGCAGTTCTTC. This gives the protein CASSLEGLAGSRQFF. The full variable domain, completed using reference TRBV11-3 and TRBJ2-1, is EAGVVQSPRYKIIEKKQPVAFWCNPISGHNTLYWYLQNLGQGPELLIRYENEEAVDDSQLPKDRFSAERLKGVDSTLKIQPAELGDSAVYLCASSLEGLAGSRQFFGPGTRLTVL.

This clonotype was recorded a few times. The chain carries TRBV6-1 and TRBJ2-7; D is ambiguous. Germline-derived CDR1 and CDR2 are MNHNS and SASEGT. This CDR3 is 15 amino acids long. The ends were cut back, 6 bases at V and 4 bases at J, with 19 bases in the middle. CDR3 DNA sequence: TGTGCCAGCAGCCAAGGGCCTCATCTGGGGTACGAGCAGTACGTC. It is translated as CASSQGPHLGYEQYV.

This clonotype showed up just a few times. CDR3 sequence (DNA): TGTGCCAGCAGCTTATCGCCAGCGGGGGGTCGGGGAGAGACCCAGTACTTC. Translating gives CASSLSPAGGRGETQYF. The gene calls are TRBV7-7 and TRBJ2-5; 9 bases map to TRBD2. CDR3 length: 17 residues. V lost 2 bases and J lost 4; bases outside the gene matches: 11. Germline lookup yields CDR1 SSHAT and CDR2 FNYEAQ (reference sequence).

This clonotype was seen at least ten times. The J gene is TRBJ1-1, the V gene TRBV5-1; 8 nucleotides agree with TRBD1. The CDR3 covers 15 residues. V lost 4 bases, J lost 1 base, and 6 bases stayed unmatched. Germline V gives CDR1 SGHRS, CDR2 YFSETQ. The CDR3 bases are TGCGCCAGCAGCCTGGGGGACAGGAGGAACACTGAAGCTTTCTTT. It yields the protein CASSLGDRRNTEAFF.

This clonotype was counted a few times. CDR3 residues: CASSAQIQGTGYTF. DNA for the CDR3: TGTGCCAGCAGCGCCCAAATCCAGGGGACTGGCTACACCTTC. The rearrangement uses TRBV7-2 and TRBJ1-2; possible D gene TRBD1, 6 bases. Germline lookup yields CDR1 SGHTA and CDR2 FQGNSA. This CDR3 has 14 residues. Trimming pared 5 bases from V and 7 bases from J, leaving 17 bases between.

This chain links TRBV3-2 with TRBJ1-1; the D segment call TRBD1 is taken from the table without a DNA check. TRBV3-2 is given as a pseudogene. The CDR3 is 19 amino acids. The CDR3 DNA sequence: TGTGCCAGCAGCCAAGATGGTGGGGCTTGGGTGGGGAAGAACACTGAAGCTTTCTTT. Protein product: CASSQDGGAWVGKNTEAFF.

This clonotype was counted between two and nine times. V gene TRBV12-3 or TRBV12-4 combines with J gene TRBJ2-3, with a tentative D call TRBD2 (7 bases). With 6 bases removed from V and 5 bases from J, the gap between germline ends came to 12 bases. This CDR3 spans 13 amino acids. The CDR3 here is CASRQGGGDTQYF. The CDR3 DNA is TGTGCCAGCAGACAGGGCGGGGGAGATACGCAGTATTTT.

On this clonotype: A much larger clone lies a single base off, so this may be a read error. The rearrangement uses TRBV5-1 and TRBJ2-7; possible D gene TRBD2, 7 bases. This CDR3 is 17 amino acids long. Germline V CDR1 and CDR2: SGHRS, YFSETQ. V lost 4 bases to trimming and J lost 0 bases, with 20 bases between them. The CDR3 region is CASSPPTRGGFSYEQYF. The CDR3 region has the DNA TGCGCCAGCAGCCCACCTACTCGCGGGGGCTTCTCCTACGAGCAGTACTTC.

Comments on this clonotype: Possible read error: a much larger clone is one base away. Here the CDR3 DNA reads TGTGACAGCTCACCGACAGGGAGAGACACTGAAGCTTTCTTT. The encoded protein is CDSSPTGRDTEAFF. The V call is TRBV18, the J call TRBJ1-1; 7 positions agree with TRBD1. The CDR3 is 14 residues long. Germline assignment: CDR1 KGHSH and CDR2 LQKENI.

This clonotype has a count of ten or more. V gene TRBV12-3 or TRBV12-4 combines with J gene TRBJ2-3; TRBD2 aligns across 14 bases. The CDR3 loop spans 16 amino acids. The ends lost 6 bases at V and 8 bases at J; junction bases unmatched: 10. The CDR3 DNA follows: TGTGCCAGCAGCTCCCGGACTAGCGGGGGGCGGGGTACGCAGTATTTT. This gives the protein CASSSRTSGGRGTQYF.